The 31 T cell receptor beta chains in this list originate from one sample, sequenced in a study of blood T cell repertoires in COVID-19. Method: immunoSEQ multiplex PCR; TCRdb's copy keeps in-frame clones and lacks some. Found here are over 200,000 clones, 88% of them singletons; the top ten hold more than 0.95%. Specimen: peripheral blood. The receptors were sampled from a woman in her thirties or forties who had recovered from COVID-19.

The chain recombines TRBV29-1 with TRBJ2-3, with 15 bases lining up with TRBD2. The CDR3 sequence is 18 residues long. CDR1 SQVTM and CDR2 ANQGSEA come from the germline V gene. V lost 8 bases, J lost 3 bases, and 15 bases stayed unmatched. CDR3 coding DNA: TGCAGCCCCCGGACTAGCGGGGGGGGGCCCGGGGGGACAGATACGCAGTATTTT. Translating it yields CSPRTSGGGPGGTDTQYF.

The sample holds a few counts of this clone. J is TRBJ1-3 and V is TRBV7-9; D uncertain. Deletions cut 3 bases from V and 0 bases from J, with 12 bases between. This CDR3 is 16 amino acids long. The germline V gene encodes CDR1 SEHNR and CDR2 FQNEAQ (reference sequence). Here the CDR3 reads CASSFGSVLSGNTIYF. The CDR3 nucleotides read TGTGCCAGCAGCTTCGGCAGCGTGCTCTCTGGAAACACCATATATTTT.

The chain's CDR3 is CASSLGDLNTEAFF. DNA of the CDR3: TGCGCCAGCAGCTTGGGGGACTTGAACACTGAAGCTTTCTTT. The chain couples TRBV5-1 to TRBJ1-1; possible D gene TRBD1, 5 bases. The CDR3 contains 14 residues. Trimming shortened V by 0 bases and J by 0 bases, and 6 bases separated the two germline ends. Germline V gives CDR1 SGHRS, CDR2 YFSETQ.

The rearrangement uses TRBV9 and TRBJ2-7; 10 nucleotides match TRBD2. Germline-derived CDR1 and CDR2 are SGDLS and YYNGEE. The V segment lost 0 bases and the J segment 4 bases; nucleotides outside the gene matches: 7. The CDR3 runs 16 residues. CDR3: CASSVGGSSGRYEQYF. Here the CDR3 DNA reads TGTGCCAGCAGCGTAGGTGGGTCTAGCGGGAGATACGAGCAGTACTTC. Full variable domain (outside the CDR3, taken from reference TRBV9 and TRBJ2-7): DSGVTQTPKHLITATGQRVTLRCSPRSGDLSVYWYQQSLDQGLQFLIQYYNGEERAKGNILERFSAQQFPDLHSELNLSSLELGDSALYFCASSVGGSSGRYEQYFGPGTRLTVT.

This clone was recorded only once. This rearrangement joins TRBV25-1 to TRBJ1-2; tentatively, D is TRBD1 (5 bases). The germline V gene has CDR1 MGHDK and CDR2 SYGVNS. The V end lost 0 bases, the J end lost 3 bases, and 14 bases lay between the germline ends. The CDR3 has 16 residues. The CDR3 loop reads CASSEYPGGAYYGYTF. The CDR3 nucleotides are TGTGCCAGCAGTGAATATCCCGGAGGGGCGTACTATGGCTACACCTTC.

The CDR3 DNA sequence: TGCAGCGTGAGGGCCGACGGTCTAGATACGCAGTATTTT. This translates into CSVRADGLDTQYF. The chain employs TRBV29-1 and TRBJ2-3; perhaps TRBD2 as D (5 bases). With 6 bases removed from V and 5 bases from J, the gap between germline ends came to 15 bases. Per the germline V gene, CDR1 is SQVTM and CDR2 is ANQGSEA. This CDR3 spans 13 amino acids.

This clone was counted only a few times. The V call is TRBV11-3, the J call TRBJ1-1; maybe TRBD1 (6 bases). The germline gives CDR1 SGHNT, CDR2 YENEEA. V lost 5 bases to trimming and J lost 4 bases, with 14 bases between them. The CDR3 runs 14 residues. CDR3 bases: TGTGCCAGCAGCCGCGCAGGGGAATTCACTGAAGCTTTCTTT. This encodes CASSRAGEFTEAFF.

The chain uses TRBV6-5 and TRBJ2-2, with D perhaps matching TRBD2 (5 bases). The CDR3 length is 14 residues. The germline V and J ends were trimmed by 1 base and 5 bases, with 8 bases remaining between them. Germline CDR1 is MNHEY and CDR2 is SVGAGI. The CDR3 DNA follows: TGTGCCAGCAGTTACTACGAGGGAACCGGGGAGCTGTTTTTT. Translated, it gives CASSYYEGTGELFF.

The chain carries TRBV6-5 and TRBJ2-5; 7 nucleotides align to TRBD1. CDR3 length: 15 amino acids. CDR1 is MNHEY, CDR2 SVGAGI, per germline. The V gene end was trimmed by 4 bases and the J gene end by 5 bases; junction bases not matched to a gene: 10. CDR3 in DNA: TGTGCCAGCAGTTCGTCCGGGACAGAGTGGGAGACCCAGTACTTC. Amino acid sequence: CASSSSGTEWETQYF.

J is TRBJ1-2 and V is TRBV7-2; D remains unclear. The V and J ends lost 1 base and 0 bases respectively, with 12 bases between them. CDR3 length: 16 amino acids. The germline CDR1 and CDR2 sequences are SGHTA and FQGNSA. The CDR3 spells CASSLGGMGANYGYTF. The CDR3, as DNA: TGTGCCAGCAGCTTAGGAGGGATGGGAGCTAACTATGGCTACACCTTC. Complete variable domain (other parts from reference TRBV7-2 and TRBJ1-2): GAGVSQSPSNKVTEKGKDVELRCDPISGHTALYWYRQSLGQGLEFLIYFQGNSAPDKSGLPSDRFSAERTGGSVSTLTIQRTQQEDSAVYLCASSLGGMGANYGYTFGSGTRLTVV.

This chain joins TRBV19 and TRBJ1-6; a possible D gene is TRBD1 (6 bases). V was cut by 5 bases and J by 4 bases, with 9 bases left in between. The CDR3 spans 14 residues. Germline loops: CDR1 LNHDA, CDR2 SQIVND (reference sequence). The CDR3: CASSVGQYNSPLHF. As DNA, the CDR3 is TGTGCCAGTAGTGTCGGACAGTATAATTCACCCCTCCACTTT.

V gene TRBV19 combines with J gene TRBJ1-2; no definite D call. The V gene lost 1 base and the J gene lost 5 bases, with 2 bases spanning the gap. This CDR3 contains 11 residues. Germline V lookup: CDR1 LNHDA, CDR2 SQIVND (reference sequence). The CDR3, as DNA: TGTGCCAGTAGTATAGCATATGGCTACACCTTC. Translated, it gives CASSIAYGYTF.

This chain joins TRBV6-5 and TRBJ1-5; tentatively, D is TRBD1 (5 bases). V was trimmed by 6 bases and J by 3 bases, leaving 12 bases between them. Germline V CDR1 and CDR2: MNHEY, SVGAGI. The CDR3 loop spans 14 amino acids. Here the CDR3 reads CASSARGPNQPQHF. The CDR3 region has the DNA TGTGCCAGCAGCGCAAGGGGTCCCAATCAGCCCCAGCATTTT.

The chain recombines TRBV7-9 with TRBJ1-5; TRBD1 matches 7 bases. The CDR3 has 14 amino acids. Losses at the gene ends were 11 bases for V and 4 bases for J; bases not matched to a gene: 11. CDR1 is SEHNR and CDR2 is FQNEAQ in the germline V gene (reference sequence). This chain's CDR3 is CASRGPLENQPQHF. The CDR3 nucleotides are TGTGCCTCGAGGGGGCCCTTGGAGAATCAGCCCCAGCATTTT.

V is TRBV4-2 and J is TRBJ1-2; 7 bases map to TRBD1. The germline V gene has CDR1 LGHNA and CDR2 YNFKEQ. The CDR3 extends over 15 amino acids. The V and J ends lost 0 bases and 5 bases, in that order; junction bases with no gene match: 6. The CDR3 DNA reads as TGTGCCAGCAGCCAAGAGGGGGCAGGGGGGTATGGCTACACCTTC. Translated, it gives CASSQEGAGGYGYTF.

The chain recombines TRBV12-3 or TRBV12-4 with TRBJ2-1; TRBD2 might be the D (6 bases). V dropped 8 bases and J dropped 10 bases, with 9 bases sitting between them. CDR3 length: 10 residues. CDR3 loop: CASGRMEQFF. CDR3 bases: TGTGCCAGCGGGAGGATGGAGCAGTTCTTC.

This clone showed up just once. The gene calls are TRBV27 and TRBJ2-7, with TRBD2 as a possible D gene (6 bases). The CDR3 runs 14 residues. Trimming took off 9 bases at V and 0 bases at J, with 15 bases between the two ends. In germline, CDR1 is MNHEY, CDR2 SMNVEV (reference sequence). The CDR3 is CARIPLASSYEQYV. The CDR3 coding sequence is TGTGCCAGGATCCCACTAGCCAGCTCCTACGAGCAGTACGTC.

The chain couples TRBV18 to TRBJ1-2, with D possibly TRBD1 on 6 matching bases. This CDR3 region has 15 residues. V lost 3 bases, J lost 0 bases, and 11 bases lay in between. The germline CDR1 and CDR2 sequences are KGHSH and LQKENI. CDR3 DNA: TGTGCCAGCTCACCCATGGGACACCCTAACTATGGCTACACCTTC. Its protein is CASSPMGHPNYGYTF.

The rearrangement links TRBV7-9 to TRBJ1-2; D is undetermined. The CDR3 is made up of 14 amino acids. Trimming left V 5 bases short and J 8 bases short, with 18 bases between. Per the germline V gene, CDR1 is SEHNR and CDR2 is FQNEAQ (reference sequence). The CDR3 loop is CASSPPGRRGGYTF. The CDR3, as DNA: TGTGCCAGCAGCCCTCCGGGCCGGCGGGGAGGCTACACCTTC.

V is TRBV2 and J is TRBJ2-1; 11 bases align to TRBD2. The junction had 5 bases not matched to a gene; V was cut back by 6 bases and J by 7 bases. CDR3 length: 14 amino acids. Germline CDR1 is SNHLY and CDR2 is FYNNEI. CDR3 in DNA: TGTGCCAGCAGAGGGACTAGCGGACCAAATGAGCAGTTCTTC. It specifies CASRGTSGPNEQFF.

CDR3 bases: TGTGCCAGCAGCCCAAATCGGGAGACCCAGTACTTC. This translates into CASSPNRETQYF. The chain employs TRBV3-1 (or the pseudogene TRBV3-2) and TRBJ2-5; D remains unclear. V was cut by 4 bases and J by 5 bases, with 8 bases left in between. The CDR3 has 12 residues. Per germline, CDR1 LGHDT and CDR2 YNNKEL (reference sequence).

V and J are TRBV6-6 and TRBJ2-1, with 13 bases that match TRBD2. The V and J ends lost 5 bases and 5 bases, in that order; junction bases with no gene match: 9. Germline lookup yields CDR1 MNHNY and CDR2 SVGAGI (reference sequence). The CDR3 length is 17 residues. The CDR3 region has the DNA TGTGCCAGCAGTCGAACTAGCGGGAGGGCCCTCGACAATGAGCAGTTCTTC. This codes for CASSRTSGRALDNEQFF.

The chain employs TRBV19 and TRBJ1-2, with D tentatively TRBD1 (6 bases). CDR1 is LNHDA and CDR2 is SQIVND in the germline V gene (reference sequence). The CDR3 is 15 amino acids. Trimming took off 4 bases at V and 8 bases at J, with 20 bases between the two ends. CDR3 sequence: CASSTPTGLFRGYTF. CDR3 DNA sequence: TGTGCCAGTAGTACCCCTACAGGGTTATTTAGGGGCTACACCTTC.

V usage is TRBV3-1 (or the pseudogene TRBV3-2) and J usage is TRBJ1-2, with D hard to call. The germline CDR1 and CDR2 sequences are LGHDT and YNNKEL (reference sequence). The V end was cut by 6 bases, the J end by 2 bases, with 16 bases between. This CDR3 comprises 15 residues. This CDR3 reads CASRPNAGANYGYTF. DNA for the CDR3: TGTGCCAGCAGACCCAACGCGGGAGCGAACTATGGCTACACCTTC.

V gene TRBV5-4 combines with J gene TRBJ2-7; weak D call: TRBD1 (6 bases). Germline V CDR1 and CDR2: SGHNT, YYREEE (reference sequence). The CDR3 sequence is 14 residues long. The V gene lost 4 bases and the J gene lost 2 bases, with 13 bases spanning the gap. The CDR3 DNA follows: TGTGCCAGCAGCCCGGGGACAAATCCCTACGAGCAGTACTTC. As protein: CASSPGTNPYEQYF.

The chain recombines TRBV7-9 with TRBJ1-2; 11 nucleotides align to TRBD1. This CDR3 is built from 14 residues. Unmatched junction bases numbered 9, after V lost 11 bases and J lost 4 bases. Germline V CDR1 and CDR2: SEHNR, FQNEAQ (reference sequence). The CDR3 spells CALRDRGVGYGYTF. CDR3 in DNA: TGTGCCCTCCGGGACAGGGGGGTAGGCTATGGCTACACCTTC.

The V call is TRBV7-2, the J call TRBJ1-1; maybe TRBD1 (5 bases). V was trimmed by 0 bases and J by 1 base, leaving 6 bases between them. CDR3 length: 14 amino acids. The germline gives CDR1 SGHTA, CDR2 FQGNSA. CDR3 region: CASSLAQGNTEAFF. The CDR3 DNA sequence: TGTGCCAGCAGCTTAGCTCAGGGGAACACTGAAGCTTTCTTT.

The J gene is TRBJ2-1, the V gene TRBV11-2; 9 positions match TRBD1. Germline CDR1 is SGHAT and CDR2 is FQNNGV. The junction had 8 bases not matched to a gene; V was cut back by 5 bases and J by 3 bases. This CDR3 contains 16 residues. In DNA, the CDR3 is TGTGCCAGCAGCCCGCGACCGGACAGGGGCTACAATGAGCAGTTCTTC. It yields the protein CASSPRPDRGYNEQFF.

The genes are TRBV19 and TRBJ1-6; 7 bases are a match to TRBD1. Germline trimming cut 5 bases from V and 10 bases from J; bases unmatched to any gene: 14. The germline V gene has CDR1 LNHDA and CDR2 SQIVND (reference sequence). The length of the CDR3 is 16 residues. CDR3 region: CASSPRLGQLGSPLHF. Written as DNA, the CDR3 is TGTGCCAGTAGTCCCCGACTGGGACAGTTGGGCTCACCCCTCCACTTT.

The J gene is TRBJ2-1, the V gene TRBV6-2 or TRBV6-3; D possibly corresponds to TRBD2 (6 bases). V lost 5 bases and J 5 bases, leaving 16 bases between the germline ends. Looked up from germline, CDR1 is MNHEY and CDR2 is SVGEGT. The CDR3 covers 15 residues. The CDR3 nucleotides read TGTGCCAGCAGTCACCGGAGGGGTCCTAACAATGAGCAGTTCTTC. Encoded protein: CASSHRRGPNNEQFF.

The J gene is TRBJ1-5, the V gene TRBV9; the D gene is possibly TRBD1 (6 bases). The ends were cut back, 3 bases at V and 0 bases at J, with 19 bases in the middle. Germline-derived CDR1 and CDR2 are SGDLS and YYNGEE. This CDR3 has 18 residues. The CDR3 nucleotides are TGTGCCAGCAGCGCCCGGGACACACCATGGGGTAGCAATCAGCCCCAGCATTTT. The encoded protein is CASSARDTPWGSNQPQHF.